The T cell receptor beta chain under discussion was sequenced for a study of memory CD4+ T cells and cytomegalovirus serostatus. Findings and limits, study-wide: The CMV-associated TCR signature appears largely within the CD4+ memory repertoire.

The sort gate was single viable CD3+CD4+CD8-CD45RO+ cells for memory CD4+ T cells. CD4+ T cells were isolated by positive magnetic selection. TCRdb's table, derived via immunoSEQ multiplex PCR, lists solely in-frame clones and lacks some. The table records tens of thousands of clones, roughly 80% of them present only once. As concerns this clone: Its specificity is unknown.

The germline V gene encodes CDR1 SGHTA and CDR2 FQGNSA. The CDR3 has 15 amino acids. V lost 1 base to trimming and J lost 7 bases, with 11 bases between them. This chain connects TRBV7-2 to TRBJ1-6; D not resolved. The sequence derives from an adult in good health and CMV-seronegative. Sample: memory CD4+ T cells from blood. Written as DNA, the CDR3 is TGTGCCAGCAGCTTAGTTGGGGAGGTGAATTCACCCCTCCACTTT. It encodes CASSLVGEVNSPLHF.